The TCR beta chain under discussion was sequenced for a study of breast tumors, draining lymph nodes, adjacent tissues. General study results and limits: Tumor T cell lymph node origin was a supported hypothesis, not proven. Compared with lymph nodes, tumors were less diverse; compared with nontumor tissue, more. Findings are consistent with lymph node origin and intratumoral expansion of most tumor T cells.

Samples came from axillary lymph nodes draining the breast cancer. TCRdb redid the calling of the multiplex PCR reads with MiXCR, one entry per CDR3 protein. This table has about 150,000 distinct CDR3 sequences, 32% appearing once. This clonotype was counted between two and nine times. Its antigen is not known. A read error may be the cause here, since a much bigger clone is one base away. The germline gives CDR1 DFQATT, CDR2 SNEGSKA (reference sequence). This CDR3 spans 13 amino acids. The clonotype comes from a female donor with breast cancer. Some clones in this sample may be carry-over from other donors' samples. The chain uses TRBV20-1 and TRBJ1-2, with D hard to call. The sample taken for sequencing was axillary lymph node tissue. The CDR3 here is CSAYDITNYAYTF. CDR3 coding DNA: TGCAGTGCTTATGACATAACTAACTATGCCTACACCTTC.